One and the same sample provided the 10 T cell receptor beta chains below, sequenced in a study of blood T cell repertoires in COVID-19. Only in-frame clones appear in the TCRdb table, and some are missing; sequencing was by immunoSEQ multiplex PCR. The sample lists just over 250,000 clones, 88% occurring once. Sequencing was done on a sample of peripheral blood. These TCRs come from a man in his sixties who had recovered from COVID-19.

For the CDR3, the DNA is TGTGCCAGCAGTGGTAATTTAGGGACTAGCGGTATCACAGATACGCAGTATTTT. It encodes CASSGNLGTSGITDTQYF. The chain recombines TRBV25-1 with TRBJ2-3; 11 bases are a match to TRBD2. Germline CDR1 reads MGHDK; CDR2 reads SYGVNS. The junction had 11 bases not matched to a gene; V was cut back by 4 bases and J by 2 bases. This CDR3 is 18 amino acids long. The variable domain in full, completed from reference TRBV25-1 and TRBJ2-3, reads EADIYQTPRYLVIGTGKKITLECSQTMGHDKMYWYQQDPGMELHLIHYSYGVNSTEKGDLSSESTVSRIRTEHFPLTLESARPSHTSQYLCASSGNLGTSGITDTQYFGPGTRLTVL.

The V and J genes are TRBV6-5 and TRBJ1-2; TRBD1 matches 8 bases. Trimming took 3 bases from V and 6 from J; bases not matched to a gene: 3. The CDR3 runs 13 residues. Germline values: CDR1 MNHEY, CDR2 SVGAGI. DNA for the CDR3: TGTGCCAGCAGTTATCTACAGGGGGATGGCTACACCTTC. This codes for CASSYLQGDGYTF.

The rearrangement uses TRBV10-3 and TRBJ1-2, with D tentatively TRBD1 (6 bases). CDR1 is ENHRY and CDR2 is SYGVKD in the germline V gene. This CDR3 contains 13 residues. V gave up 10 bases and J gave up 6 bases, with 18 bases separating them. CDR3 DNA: TGTGCCACCCAAGGGGGGGCGAAGGATGGCTACACCTTC. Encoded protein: CATQGGAKDGYTF.

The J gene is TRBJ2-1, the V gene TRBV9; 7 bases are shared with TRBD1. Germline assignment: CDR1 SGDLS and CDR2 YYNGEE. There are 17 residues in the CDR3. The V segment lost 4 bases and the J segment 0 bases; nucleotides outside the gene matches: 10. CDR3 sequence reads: CASSSRGQTGSYNEQFF. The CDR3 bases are TGTGCCAGCAGCTCCCGGGGACAGACAGGCTCCTACAATGAGCAGTTCTTC.

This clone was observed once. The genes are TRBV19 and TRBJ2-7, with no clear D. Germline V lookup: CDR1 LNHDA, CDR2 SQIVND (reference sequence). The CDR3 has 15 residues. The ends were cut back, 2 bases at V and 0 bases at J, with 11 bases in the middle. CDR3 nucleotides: TGTGCCAGTAGTATACAGGCGCCGAGCTCCTACGAGCAGTACTTC. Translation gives CASSIQAPSSYEQYF.

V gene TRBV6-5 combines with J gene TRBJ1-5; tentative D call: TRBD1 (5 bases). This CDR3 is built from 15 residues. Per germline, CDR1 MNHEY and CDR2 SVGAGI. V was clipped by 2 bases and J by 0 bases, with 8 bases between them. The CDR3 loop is CASSYKGVSNQPQHF. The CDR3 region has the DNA TGTGCCAGCAGTTACAAAGGGGTTAGCAATCAGCCCCAGCATTTT.

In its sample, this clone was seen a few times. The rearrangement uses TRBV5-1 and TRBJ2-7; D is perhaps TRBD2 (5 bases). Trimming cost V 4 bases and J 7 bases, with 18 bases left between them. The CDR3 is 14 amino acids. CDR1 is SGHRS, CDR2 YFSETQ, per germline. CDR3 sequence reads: CASSRVDGVEEQYF. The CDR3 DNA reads TGCGCCAGCAGCCGCGTCGACGGGGTTGAGGAGCAGTACTTC.

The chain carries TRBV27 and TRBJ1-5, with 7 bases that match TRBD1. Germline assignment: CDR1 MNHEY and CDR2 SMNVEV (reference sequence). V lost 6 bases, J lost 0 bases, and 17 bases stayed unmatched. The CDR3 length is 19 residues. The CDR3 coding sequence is TGTGCCAGCAGCCACCGATCCCCACTGGGACAGTATAGCAATCAGCCCCAGCATTTT. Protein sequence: CASSHRSPLGQYSNQPQHF.

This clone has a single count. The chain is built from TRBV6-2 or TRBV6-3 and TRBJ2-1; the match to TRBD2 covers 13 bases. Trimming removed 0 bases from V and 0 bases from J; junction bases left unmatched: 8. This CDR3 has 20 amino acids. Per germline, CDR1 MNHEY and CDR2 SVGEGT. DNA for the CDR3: TGTGCCAGCAGTTACTCGGGGACTAGCGGGACCAAGAGCTCCTACAATGAGCAGTTCTTC. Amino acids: CASSYSGTSGTKSSYNEQFF.

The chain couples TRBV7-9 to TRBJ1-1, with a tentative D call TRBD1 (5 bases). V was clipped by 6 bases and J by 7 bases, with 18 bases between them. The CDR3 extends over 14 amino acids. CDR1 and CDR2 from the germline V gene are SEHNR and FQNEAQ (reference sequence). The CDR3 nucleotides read TGTGCCAGCAGAAGAAACGGTGGGAGGGGTGAAGCTTTCTTT. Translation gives CASRRNGGRGEAFF.